A single TCR beta chain is shown here with its context. Germline V lookup: CDR1 LNHDA, CDR2 SQIVND (reference sequence). Trimming at V came to 3 bases and at J to 4 bases, leaving 4 bases not matched to a gene. The CDR3 sequence is 14 residues long. The source of the sample is a study of blood T cell repertoires in COVID-19. On the study more broadly: Samples came from the United States, Italy and Spain, spanning acute and convalescent COVID-19.

The data were produced by immunoSEQ multiplex PCR, yet TCRdb's version contains in-frame clones alone and is incomplete. The data contain some 220,000 clones, roughly 80% of them singletons. The receptor was isolated from a woman aged 30 to 39 who had recovered from COVID-19. This chain joins TRBV19 and TRBJ2-5; TRBD2 matches 8 bases. The sample taken for sequencing was peripheral blood. The CDR3 DNA reads as TGTGCCAGTAGTATCACAGGGACTAGAGAGACCCAGTACTTC. This translates into CASSITGTRETQYF.